Listed below are T cell receptor beta chains from one sample, sequenced in a study of blood T cell repertoires in COVID-19. Repertoires were generated with immunoSEQ multiplex PCR, while TCRdb's copy carries only in-frame clones and drops some. Among roughly 220,000 clones listed, about 80% were seen once. The sample was PBMCs or T cells enriched from blood (not recorded which). Every receptor here comes from a woman aged 40 to 50 with acute COVID-19. The CDR3 runs from the conserved cysteine through the conserved F or W. Fields, in order: D gene, V gene, J gene, clone size, CDR3 DNA, CDR3 protein. D genes are given only for firm matches. Not every row has a clone size; where given, it reads once, few, many or a size class.

.	TRBV2	TRBJ1-5	.	TGTGCCAGCAGTGAAGTCTATCAGCCCCAGCATTTT	CASSEVYQPQHF
.	TRBV28	TRBJ2-1	.	TGTGCCAGCAGTTCCTGGGCCACAGTGGGTAATGAGCAGTTCTTC	CASSSWATVGNEQFF
.	TRBV3-1/TRBV3-2	TRBJ2-7	.	TGTGCCAGCAGCCAAGATTATCGGTACGAGCAGTACTTC	CASSQDYRYEQYF
.	TRBV4-2	TRBJ2-1	.	TGTGCCAGCAGCCAAGAGGGGGGGGCTTATGGCAATGAGCAGTTCTTC	CASSQEGGAYGNEQFF
.	TRBV4-3	TRBJ1-2	.	TGCGCCAGCAGCCCCCTGGGGGGCTATGGCTACACCTTC	CASSPLGGYGYTF
TRBD1	TRBV27	TRBJ2-7	.	TGTGCCAGCAGTTTATCGTTCCCGGGACAGGGTATTCCCGAGCAGTACTTC	CASSLSFPGQGIPEQYF
TRBD2	TRBV4-2	TRBJ2-1	.	TGTGCCAGCAGCCAAAACCGGGTAGCGGGAGGGGTTGAGCAGTTCTTC	CASSQNRVAGGVEQFF
TRBD1	TRBV24-1	TRBJ2-5	.	TGTGCCACCAGTGATCGGACAGGGCTGGGAGAGACCCAGTACTTC	CATSDRTGLGETQYF
TRBD1	TRBV29-1	TRBJ1-3	.	TGCAGCGCGGGACAGTCTTCTGGAAACACCATATATTTT	CSAGQSSGNTIYF
.	TRBV11-2	TRBJ2-7	once	TGTGCCAGCAGCTTAGAGGCAGGGTACGAGCAGTACTTC	CASSLEAGYEQYF
.	TRBV6-5	TRBJ2-7	.	TGTGCCACCGGAGAGCGGTCTTTCTGGCAGTACTTC	CATGERSFWQYF
TRBD1	TRBV11-1	TRBJ1-1	.	TGTGCCAGCAGCCCTAGACAGGGTCAATCAGCTTTCTTT	CASSPRQGQSAFF
.	TRBV30	TRBJ2-7	.	TGTGCCTGGAGTGCTTTAGGGAGAGGGTCCTACGAGCAGTACTTC	CAWSALGRGSYEQYF
.	TRBV7-8	TRBJ1-4	.	TGTGCCAGCAGCTTAGGGTCCAGGGGCGGTGAAAAACTGTTTTTT	CASSLGSRGGEKLFF
TRBD1	TRBV30	TRBJ1-5	.	TGTGCCTGGAGTCAAGGACAGGGAGGTCAGCCCCAGCATTTT	CAWSQGQGGQPQHF
TRBD2	TRBV9	TRBJ2-1	.	TGTGCCAGCAGCCCCATATCGGGACTAGCGGGGGCCGACGGGCAGCAGTTCTTC	CASSPISGLAGADGQQFF
.	TRBV30	TRBJ1-6	once	TGTGCCTGGAGTGTGGGGCAGTCCCTCCACTTT	CAWSVGQSLHF
TRBD2	TRBV9	TRBJ2-2	.	TGTGCCAGCAGCTTTCTGACTAGCGAGAACACCGGGGAGCTGTTTTTT	CASSFLTSENTGELFF
.	TRBV27	TRBJ2-7	.	TGTGCCAGCAGTCAGCGGGACAACACCTACGAGCAGTACTTC	CASSQRDNTYEQYF
TRBD2	TRBV5-8	TRBJ2-3	.	TGTGCCAGCAGATTTCTACTAGCGGGGCAGACAGATACGCAGTATTTT	CASRFLLAGQTDTQYF
TRBD2	TRBV5-4	TRBJ2-7	.	TGTGCCAGCAGGGGGGGACTAGCGGACTCCTACGAGCAGTACTTC	CASRGGLADSYEQYF
TRBD1	TRBV29-1	TRBJ1-2	.	TGCAGCGTTTATCAGCGGGACAGGGGCTACACCTTC	CSVYQRDRGYTF
TRBD1	TRBV29-1	TRBJ2-7	.	TGCAGCGTTGCCTTCGGACAGGTCCACGAGCAGTACTTC	CSVAFGQVHEQYF
.	TRBV28	TRBJ1-1	.	TGTGCCAGCAGTTCCCTAATGTTGAACACTGAAGCTTTCTTT	CASSSLMLNTEAFF
TRBD1	TRBV18	TRBJ1-3	.	TGTGCCAGCTCATCGGGACAGTTGAACACCATATATTTT	CASSSGQLNTIYF
.	TRBV6-1	TRBJ2-7	.	TGTGCCAGCAGTGAAGGTCAGGACTCCTACGAGCAGTACTTC	CASSEGQDSYEQYF
TRBD1	TRBV30	TRBJ2-3	.	TGTGCCTGGACCCGGGACAGTAATTCACGGACGCAGTATTTT	CAWTRDSNSRTQYF
.	TRBV28	TRBJ1-6	few	TGTGCCAGCAGGTCCAGGGCTTTTGGGAATTCACCCCTCCACTTT	CASRSRAFGNSPLHF
.	TRBV27	TRBJ2-3	.	TGTGCCAGCAGTGCCGCGAACACAGATACGCAGTATTTT	CASSAANTDTQYF
TRBD2	TRBV5-5	TRBJ2-5	.	TGTGCCAGCAGCCATGGGACTAGCTGGTTAGAGACCCAGTACTTC	CASSHGTSWLETQYF
.	TRBV28	TRBJ1-1	.	TGTGCCAGCAGTCTATACCGGGTTAACACTGAAGCTTTCTTT	CASSLYRVNTEAFF
.	TRBV11-2	TRBJ2-1	.	TGTGCCAGCATGATAAATTGGGGGGCCTACAATGAGCAGTTCTTC	CASMINWGAYNEQFF
.	TRBV27	TRBJ2-7	.	TGTGCCAGCAGTTTAATGGCCGCCTACGAGCAGTACTTC	CASSLMAAYEQYF
.	TRBV20-1	TRBJ1-2	.	TGCAGTGCTAGTGACGGGGGGAACTATGGCTACACCTTC	CSASDGGNYGYTF
TRBD2	TRBV6-5	TRBJ2-3	.	TGTGCCAGCAGTAGTGGGGGGGGAACCGATACGCAGTATTTT	CASSSGGGTDTQYF
.	TRBV19	TRBJ1-1	.	TGTGCCAGTAGTATAGTCCTGGGACTTTTGAACACTGAAGCTTTCTTT	CASSIVLGLLNTEAFF